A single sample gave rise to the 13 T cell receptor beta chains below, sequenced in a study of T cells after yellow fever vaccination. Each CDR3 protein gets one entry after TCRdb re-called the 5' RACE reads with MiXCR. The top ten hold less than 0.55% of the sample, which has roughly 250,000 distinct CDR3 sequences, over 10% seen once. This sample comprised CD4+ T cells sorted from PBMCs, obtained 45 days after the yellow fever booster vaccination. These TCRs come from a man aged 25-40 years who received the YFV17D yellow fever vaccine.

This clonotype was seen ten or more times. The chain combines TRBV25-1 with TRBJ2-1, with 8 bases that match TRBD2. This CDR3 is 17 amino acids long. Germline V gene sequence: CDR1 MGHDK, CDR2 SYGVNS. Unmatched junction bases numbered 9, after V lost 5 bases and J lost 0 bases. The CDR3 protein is CASSTSDGTSSYNEQFF. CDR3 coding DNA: TGTGCCAGCAGTACCTCCGACGGGACTAGCTCCTACAATGAGCAGTTCTTC.

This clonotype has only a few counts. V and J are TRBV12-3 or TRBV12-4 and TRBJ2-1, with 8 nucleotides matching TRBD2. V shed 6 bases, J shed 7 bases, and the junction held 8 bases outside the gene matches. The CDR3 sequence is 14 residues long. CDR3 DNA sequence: TGTGCCAGCAGGGTTAGCGGGAAACGTAATGAGCAGTTCTTC. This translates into CASRVSGKRNEQFF.

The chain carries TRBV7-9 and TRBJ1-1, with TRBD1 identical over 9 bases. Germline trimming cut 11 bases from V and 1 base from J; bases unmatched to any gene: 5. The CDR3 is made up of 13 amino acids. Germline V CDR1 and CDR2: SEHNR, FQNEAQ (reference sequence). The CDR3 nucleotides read TGTGCCGGACAGGGGTTTTCGAACACTGAAGCTTTCTTT. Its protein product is CAGQGFSNTEAFF.

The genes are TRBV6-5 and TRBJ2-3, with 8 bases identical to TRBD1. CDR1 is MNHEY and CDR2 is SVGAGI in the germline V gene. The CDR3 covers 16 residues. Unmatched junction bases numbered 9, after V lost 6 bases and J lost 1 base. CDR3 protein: CASRPGQGAGTDTQYF. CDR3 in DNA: TGTGCCAGCAGGCCCGGACAGGGAGCCGGCACAGATACGCAGTATTTT.

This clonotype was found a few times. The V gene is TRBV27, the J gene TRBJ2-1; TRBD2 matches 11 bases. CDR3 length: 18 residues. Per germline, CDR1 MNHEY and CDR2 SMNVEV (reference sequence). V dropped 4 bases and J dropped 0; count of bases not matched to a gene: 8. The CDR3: CASSSWTSGLSSYNEQFF. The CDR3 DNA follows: TGTGCCAGCAGTTCTTGGACTAGCGGGTTGAGCTCCTACAATGAGCAGTTCTTC.

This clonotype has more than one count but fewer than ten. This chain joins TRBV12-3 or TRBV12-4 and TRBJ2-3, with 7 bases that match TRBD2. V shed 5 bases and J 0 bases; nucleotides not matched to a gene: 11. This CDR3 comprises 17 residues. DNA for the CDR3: TGTGCCAGCAGTAGGTACCTCCGCGGGGGTAGCACAGATACGCAGTATTTT. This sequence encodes CASSRYLRGGSTDTQYF.

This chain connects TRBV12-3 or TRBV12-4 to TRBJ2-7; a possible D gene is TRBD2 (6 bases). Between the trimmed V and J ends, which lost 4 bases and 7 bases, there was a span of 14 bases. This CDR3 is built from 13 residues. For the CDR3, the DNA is TGTGCCAGCAGTTCCGTAACGACTAGAGAGCAGTACTTC. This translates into CASSSVTTREQYF.

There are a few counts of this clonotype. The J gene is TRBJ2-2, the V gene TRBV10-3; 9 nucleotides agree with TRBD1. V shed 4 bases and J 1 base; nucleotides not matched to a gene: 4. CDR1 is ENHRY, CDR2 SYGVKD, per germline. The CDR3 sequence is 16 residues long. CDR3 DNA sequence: TGTGCCATCAGTGTAACGGGACAGGGGAACACCGGGGAGCTGTTTTTT. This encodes CAISVTGQGNTGELFF.

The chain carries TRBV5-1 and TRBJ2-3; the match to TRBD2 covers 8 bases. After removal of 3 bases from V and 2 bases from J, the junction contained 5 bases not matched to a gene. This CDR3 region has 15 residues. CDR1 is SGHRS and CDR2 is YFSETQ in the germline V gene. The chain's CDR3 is CASSSLAGSTDTQYF. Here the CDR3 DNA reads TGCGCCAGCAGCTCCTTAGCGGGATCCACAGATACGCAGTATTTT.

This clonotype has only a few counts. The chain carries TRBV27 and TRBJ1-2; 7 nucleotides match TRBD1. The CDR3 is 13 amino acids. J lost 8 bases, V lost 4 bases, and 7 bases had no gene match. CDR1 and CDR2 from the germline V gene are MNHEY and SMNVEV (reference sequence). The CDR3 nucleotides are TGTGCCAGCAGTTCCTCCGACAGGGAGGGCTACACCTTC. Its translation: CASSSSDREGYTF.

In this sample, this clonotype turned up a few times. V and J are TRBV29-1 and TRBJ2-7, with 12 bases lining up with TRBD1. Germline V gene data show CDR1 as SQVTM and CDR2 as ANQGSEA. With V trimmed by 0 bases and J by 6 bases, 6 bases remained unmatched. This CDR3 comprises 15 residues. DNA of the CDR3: TGCAGCGTTGAAGATTCCGGGACAGGGGGCTTCGAGCAGTACTTC. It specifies CSVEDSGTGGFEQYF.

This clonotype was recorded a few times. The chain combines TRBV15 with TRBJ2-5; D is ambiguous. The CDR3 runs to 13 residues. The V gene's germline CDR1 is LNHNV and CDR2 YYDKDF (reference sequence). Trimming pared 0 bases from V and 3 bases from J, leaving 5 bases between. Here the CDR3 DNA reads TGTGCCACCAGCAGAGATAGGAAAGAGACCCAGTACTTC. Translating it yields CATSRDRKETQYF.

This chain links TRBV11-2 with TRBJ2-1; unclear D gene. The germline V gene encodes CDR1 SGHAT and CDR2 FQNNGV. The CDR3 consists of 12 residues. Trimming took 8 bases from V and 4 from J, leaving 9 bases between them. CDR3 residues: CASGLGYNEQFF. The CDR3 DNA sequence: TGTGCCAGCGGGCTCGGGTACAATGAGCAGTTCTTC.